The rows below give T cell receptor beta chains drawn from one sample of a study of blood T cell repertoires in COVID-19. TCRdb's table, derived via immunoSEQ multiplex PCR, lists solely in-frame clones and lacks some. The sample holds about 360,000 clones, 80% to 90% seen once. The sequenced sample was peripheral blood. The receptors were sampled from a woman between 55 and 75 years old with COVID-19, enrolled during active disease. Each CDR3 is given with its conserved first and last residue. Fields, in order: D gene, J gene, clone size, V gene, CDR3 protein, CDR3 DNA. The D gene is left open where the match is weak. Where a row states a size, it is once, few, many or the class of an expanded clone; other rows omit it.

>TRBD1|TRBJ1-2|.|TRBV2
CAVPGQGSANYGYTF
TGTGCCGTCCCGGGACAGGGTTCAGCTAACTATGGCTACACCTTC
>.|TRBJ1-4|.|TRBV18
CASSPPAVRGLFF
TGTGCCAGCTCACCACCGGCGGTACGGGGTCTGTTTTTT
>TRBD1|TRBJ1-2|once|TRBV6-4
CASSATGGADYGYTF
TGTGCCAGCAGTGCCACAGGGGGCGCTGACTATGGCTACACCTTC
>TRBD2|TRBJ2-3|.|TRBV5-4
CASSSGGLGPSTDTQYF
TGTGCCAGCAGCTCGGGGGGACTTGGTCCCAGCACAGATACGCAGTATTTT
>TRBD2|TRBJ2-2|.|TRBV27
CASSYEGLPTGELFF
TGTGCCAGCAGTTACGAGGGACTACCCACCGGGGAGCTGTTTTTT
>TRBD1|TRBJ1-4|.|TRBV30
CAWNKGAAYQKLFF
TGTGCCTGGAATAAGGGGGCAGCTTACCAAAAACTGTTTTTT
>.|TRBJ1-4|.|TRBV30
CAWSKMTQEKLFF
TGTGCCTGGAGTAAAATGACTCAAGAAAAACTGTTTTTT
>.|TRBJ1-3|.|TRBV9
CASSAGHVGGNTIYF
TGTGCCAGCAGCGCTGGACATGTAGGAGGAAACACCATATATTTT
>TRBD2|TRBJ2-3|.|TRBV9
CASSRTALTSGRNRRVTDTQYF
TGTGCCAGCAGCCGGACGGCCCTAACTAGCGGGCGGAATCGAAGAGTCACAGATACGCAGTATTTT
>TRBD1|TRBJ2-1|.|TRBV3-1/TRBV3-2
CASSQRGTAEQFF
TGTGCCAGCAGCCAAAGGGGGACAGCTGAGCAGTTCTTC
>.|TRBJ2-7|.|TRBV2
CASSTGAYEQYF
TGTGCCAGCAGCACGGGAGCCTACGAGCAGTACTTC
>.|TRBJ2-7|.|TRBV10-3
CAISEGTSAYEQYF
TGTGCCATCAGTGAAGGGACTTCTGCCTACGAGCAGTACTTC
>.|TRBJ1-2|.|TRBV7-9
CASTPQSTANYGYTF
TGTGCCAGTACGCCCCAATCGACAGCTAACTATGGCTACACCTTC
>.|TRBJ2-5|.|TRBV12-3/TRBV12-4
CASSLPGETQYF
TGTGCCAGCAGTTTGCCAGGGGAGACCCAGTACTTC
>.|TRBJ1-5|.|TRBV6-5
CASSYLFSSNQPQHF
TGTGCCAGCAGTTACCTCTTTAGTAGCAATCAGCCCCAGCATTTT
>.|TRBJ1-1|.|TRBV9
CASSPRAGVSNTEAFF
TGTGCCAGCAGCCCCCGGGCCGGGGTTTCCAACACTGAAGCTTTCTTT
>.|TRBJ2-7|few|TRBV7-6
CASSSQGGTYEQYF
TGTGCCAGCAGCTCCCAGGGGGGCACCTACGAGCAGTACTTC
>TRBD2|TRBJ2-1|.|TRBV4-1
CASSQRLSGGANEQFF
TGCGCCAGCAGCCAAAGACTTAGCGGGGGGGCTAATGAGCAGTTCTTC
>.|TRBJ1-4|.|TRBV27
CASGTQGPYEKLFF
TGTGCCAGCGGCACACAGGGCCCCTATGAAAAACTGTTTTTT
>.|TRBJ1-4|.|TRBV11-2
CASSLGGNQGLFF
TGTGCCAGCAGCTTAGGGGGAAACCAGGGGCTGTTTTTT
>TRBD1|TRBJ1-2|.|TRBV2
CASSGGGQGNGYTF
TGTGCCAGCAGTGGGGGGGGACAGGGGAATGGCTACACCTTC
>.|TRBJ1-1|once|TRBV19
CASSIIFRGKVTEAFF
TGTGCCAGTAGTATAATCTTTCGGGGGAAGGTCACTGAAGCTTTCTTT
>TRBD1|TRBJ1-1|.|TRBV11-1
CASSFTTGGVAEAFF
TGTGCCAGCAGCTTTACTACAGGGGGGGTTGCTGAAGCTTTCTTT
>TRBD1|TRBJ1-2|.|TRBV10-3
CAISGQGSNYGYTF
TGTGCCATCAGTGGACAGGGGAGCAACTATGGCTACACCTTC
>TRBD2|TRBJ2-1|.|TRBV12-3/TRBV12-4
CASSYTSVNEQFF
TGTGCCAGCAGTTATACTAGCGTCAATGAGCAGTTCTTC
>TRBD1|TRBJ2-7|once|TRBV30
CAWNMGQGEQYF
TGTGCCTGGAATATGGGACAGGGCGAGCAGTACTTC
>.|TRBJ1-1|few|TRBV5-1
CASSLGLPTEAFF
TGCGCCAGCAGCTTGGGACTGCCTACTGAAGCTTTCTTT
>.|TRBJ1-3|.|TRBV5-4
CASSGGGPSGNTIYF
TGTGCCAGCAGCGGGGGGGGGCCCTCTGGAAACACCATATATTTT
>.|TRBJ2-1|once|TRBV3-1/TRBV3-2
CASSLWTDYNEQFF
TGTGCCAGCAGCCTTTGGACAGATTACAATGAGCAGTTCTTC
>.|TRBJ1-1|.|TRBV7-3
CASSLAGVNTEAFF
TGTGCCAGCAGCTTAGCAGGGGTGAACACTGAAGCTTTCTTT
>.|TRBJ1-3|once|TRBV5-1
CASSLAGVDRGTIYF
TGCGCCAGCAGCTTGGCCGGGGTAGACCGTGGCACCATATATTTT
>TRBD1|TRBJ1-1|.|TRBV4-3
CASRLTGGTEAFF
TGCGCCAGCAGACTGACAGGGGGCACTGAAGCTTTCTTT